A selection of T cell receptor beta chains follows, all from one sample in a study of blood T cells in healthy people across ages. In TCRdb, the 5' RACE reads were re-called with MiXCR into one record per CDR3 protein. The data hold 800,000 to 900,000 distinct CDR3 sequences, with less than 80% observed a single time. The sequencing input was blood. Receptors originate from a man younger than 40 in good health. Each CDR3 is given with its conserved first and last residue. D genes are given only for firm matches. Clone size, where shown, is once, few, many, or a class for clones that have expanded.

>TRBV7-2|-|few|TRBJ2-4
TGTGCCAGCAGCCCCCTGGGCAGGTCTACGCGGTACTTC
CASSPLGRSTRYF
>TRBV6-4|TRBD2|-|TRBJ2-5
TGTGCCAGCAGTGACACCGGACTAGCAGGAGAGACCCAGTACTTC
CASSDTGLAGETQYF
>TRBV7-2|-|once|TRBJ2-5
TGTGCCAGCAGCCAGGGGAGCCCGCCGGAGACCCAGTACTTC
CASSQGSPPETQYF
>TRBV7-2|TRBD1|-|TRBJ2-1
TGTGCCAGCAGCGTTATAGGGACAGGGCCTTCCTACAATGAGCAGTTCTTC
CASSVIGTGPSYNEQFF
>TRBV11-3|-|-|TRBJ2-7
TGTGCCAGCAGCTTAGGCCGGGGCATACCCTACGAGCAGTACTTC
CASSLGRGIPYEQYF
>TRBV7-2|-|few|TRBJ2-7
TGTGCCAGCAGCCTACAAGTGGAAGCCTACGAGCAGTACTTC
CASSLQVEAYEQYF
>TRBV3-1|-|-|TRBJ2-4
TGTGCCAGCAGCCAAGAATGGGGGTCCCACCCTCTAGCCAAAAACATTCAGTACTTC
CASSQEWGSHPLAKNIQYF
>TRBV20-1|TRBD1|-|TRBJ2-5
TGCAGTGCTAGAGGCCGGGACAGGGTCCCCCAAGAGACCCAGTACTTC
CSARGRDRVPQETQYF
>TRBV14|TRBD2|-|TRBJ2-5
TGTGCCAGCAGCCAGGTTCCTGCTGCGGGAGGAGAGACCCAGTACTTC
CASSQVPAAGGETQYF
>TRBV7-9|-|once|TRBJ1-6
TGTGCCAGCAGCCCACAGGACAGTCAAGGGCCCCTCCACTTT
CASSPQDSQGPLHF
>TRBV6-5|-|-|TRBJ2-7
TGTGCCAGCAGTAACCCCTCGGACCGATCAGGGTACGAGCAGTACTTC
CASSNPSDRSGYEQYF
>TRBV9|-|-|TRBJ2-1
TGTGCCAGCAGCGTAGGCCTCGGGGGATACAATGAGCAGTTCTTC
CASSVGLGGYNEQFF
>TRBV7-2|TRBD2|-|TRBJ2-3
TGTGCCAGCAGCTTAGCCCTGTTTACTAGCGGGGAAGATACGCAGTATTTT
CASSLALFTSGEDTQYF
>TRBV2|-|few|TRBJ2-3
TGTGCCAGCAGTGACGGTTGGCGGACCACAGATACGCAGTATTTT
CASSDGWRTTDTQYF
>TRBV5-1|-|-|TRBJ1-2
TGCGCCAGCAGCTTCGGAACGGGGATGGAAGCTAACTATGGCTACACCTTC
CASSFGTGMEANYGYTF
>TRBV12-3/TRBV12-4|TRBD1|-|TRBJ1-5
TGTGCCAGCAGTCGTACAGGGGGCGTCGATCAGCCCCAGCATTTT
CASSRTGGVDQPQHF
>TRBV15|-|-|TRBJ1-2
TGTGCCACCAGCGGATTGTTAGTACAGTCGACCTATGGCTACACCTTC
CATSGLLVQSTYGYTF
>TRBV10-3|-|-|TRBJ1-2
TGTGCCATCAAGGCAGAAGACTATGGCTACACCTTC
CAIKAEDYGYTF
>TRBV3-1|-|-|TRBJ2-6
TGTGCCAGCAGCTTCACAGGTGCAGGGGCCAACGTCCTGACTTTC
CASSFTGAGANVLTF
>TRBV7-2|-|-|TRBJ1-2
TGTGCCAGCAGCCCGGGTCCCCAGGCCGGCTATGGCTACACCTTC
CASSPGPQAGYGYTF
>TRBV12-3/TRBV12-4|-|-|TRBJ2-1
TGTGCCAGCAAACCCGGGTTACACCCACTCGATGAGCAGTTCTTC
CASKPGLHPLDEQFF
>TRBV4-3|TRBD1|once|TRBJ2-1
TGCGCCAGCAGCCAAGCTACAGGGGATGAGCAGTTCTTC
CASSQATGDEQFF
>TRBV7-3|-|once|TRBJ2-1
TGTGCCAGCGGACTAGGGGGGGGCTACAATGAGCAGTTCTTC
CASGLGGGYNEQFF
>TRBV3-1|TRBD2|many|TRBJ2-6
TGTGCCAGCAGCCCCGGGACTAGCGGGGCGAGCTCTGGGGCCAACGTCCTGACTTTC
CASSPGTSGASSGANVLTF
>TRBV6-2/TRBV6-3|-|-|TRBJ2-1
TGTGCCAGCAACACGGGGGGCCTCTCCTACAATGAGCAGTTCTTC
CASNTGGLSYNEQFF
>TRBV20-1|TRBD1|-|TRBJ1-2
TGCAGTGCTAGTAGCGACAGGGGACGCTATGGCTACACCTTC
CSASSDRGRYGYTF
>TRBV9|-|-|TRBJ2-7
TGTGCCAGCAGCGTCGGTGGCCAGACCTACGAGCAGTACTTC
CASSVGGQTYEQYF
>TRBV9|TRBD2|-|TRBJ2-1
TGTGCCAGCAGCGTAGGTAGGACTAGCGGGGGCCACAATGAGCAGTTCTTC
CASSVGRTSGGHNEQFF
>TRBV15|-|-|TRBJ2-3
TGTGCCACCAGCAGGCCTAGGAAGACAGATACGCAGTATTTT
CATSRPRKTDTQYF
>TRBV6-5|-|-|TRBJ2-3
TGTGCCAGCAGTTACTCGAGACCAGGGGCGGGCACAGATACGCAGTATTTT
CASSYSRPGAGTDTQYF
>TRBV6-6|TRBD1|-|TRBJ2-3
TGTGCCAGCACTCGGAGTGGGACAGCAGTAGATACGCAGTATTTT
CASTRSGTAVDTQYF
>TRBV20-1|TRBD2|-|TRBJ2-3
TGCAGTGCTACCCCCCAAGGACTAGCGGGGGGGCGGGTTATAGATACGCAGTATTTT
CSATPQGLAGGRVIDTQYF
>TRBV3-1|-|once|TRBJ1-4
TGTGCCAGCAGCACCGACGCGGGTGAACTGTTTTTT
CASSTDAGELFF
>TRBV29-1|TRBD2|-|TRBJ2-5
TGCAGCGTGGAAGCTCGCGGGGGGATGCAAGAGACCCAGTACTTC
CSVEARGGMQETQYF
>TRBV20-1|-|few|TRBJ2-1
TGCAGTGCTAGAGCCGTGACACGGTGGAACAATGAGCAGTTCTTC
CSARAVTRWNNEQFF
>TRBV20-1|-|-|TRBJ2-7
TGCAGTGCTAGGGGGACCCTCGAGTACGAGCAGTACTTC
CSARGTLEYEQYF
>TRBV5-1|-|-|TRBJ1-6
TGCGCCAGCAGCACGGTCGGGGGTTCACCCCTCCACTTT
CASSTVGGSPLHF
>TRBV15|-|-|TRBJ1-6
TGTGCCACCAGCAGAGATCGTGGAGTCACCTCACCCCCCCACTTT
CATSRDRGVTSPPHF
>TRBV24-1|-|-|TRBJ2-5
TGTGCCACCAGAAGGGGGGGCCAAGAGACCCAGTACTTC
CATRRGGQETQYF
>TRBV4-2|-|-|TRBJ1-4
TGTGCCAGCAGCGCTGGACGGGCAACTAATGAAAAACTGTTTTTT
CASSAGRATNEKLFF
>TRBV7-9|-|-|TRBJ2-1
TGTGCCAGCACCTTACATAGGACGGGGGTGCATGAGCAGTTCTTC
CASTLHRTGVHEQFF